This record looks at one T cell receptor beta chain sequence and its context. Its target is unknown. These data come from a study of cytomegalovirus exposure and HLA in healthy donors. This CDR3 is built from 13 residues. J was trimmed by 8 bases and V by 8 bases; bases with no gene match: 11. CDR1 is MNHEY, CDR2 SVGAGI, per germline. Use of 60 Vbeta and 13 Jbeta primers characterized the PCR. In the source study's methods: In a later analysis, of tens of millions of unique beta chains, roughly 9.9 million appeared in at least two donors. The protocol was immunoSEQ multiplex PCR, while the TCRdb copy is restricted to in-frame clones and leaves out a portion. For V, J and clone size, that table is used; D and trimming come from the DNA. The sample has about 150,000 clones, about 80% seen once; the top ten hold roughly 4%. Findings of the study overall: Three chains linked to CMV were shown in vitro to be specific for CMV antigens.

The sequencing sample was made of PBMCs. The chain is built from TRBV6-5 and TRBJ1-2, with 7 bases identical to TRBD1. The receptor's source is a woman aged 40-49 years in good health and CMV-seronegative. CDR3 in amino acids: CASLYPGTEGYTF. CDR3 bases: TGTGCCAGCCTCTACCCCGGGACAGAGGGCTACACCTTC.